Sequencing of this T cell receptor (beta chain) was carried out in a study of CXCR3-negative and CXCR3-positive naive CD8 T cells. Notes on this clonotype: Its antigen is not known.

UMI labels and 5' RACE were used to prepare the TRB cDNA libraries. TCRdb re-called the 5' RACE reads, yielding one record per CDR3 amino acid sequence without DNA. The sample's table shows 46,000 or so distinct CDR3 sequences. Study results and caveats: Comparably high diversity marked both naive subsets, whereas memory CD8+ cells had much lower diversity.

Germline V gene sequence: CDR1 SQVTM, CDR2 ANQGSEA. CDR3 size: 16 residues. Material: naive CXCR3- CD8+ T cells from blood. Described subset: CD45RO-CCR7+CD27+CD95- naive CD8+ T cells lacking CXCR3 (TNR3-). This chain connects TRBV29-1 to TRBJ2-2; TCRdb indicates TRBD1, and absent DNA this call remains unverified. The source of this sequence is a human donor in good health. Some clones in this sample may be carry-over from other donors' samples. The CDR3 sequence: CSVDNPGGVNTGELFF.